Presented here are 20 T cell receptor beta chains from one specimen sequenced in a study of cytomegalovirus exposure and HLA in healthy donors. Both 60 Vbeta primers and 13 Jbeta primers went into the PCR. Here immunoSEQ multiplex PCR was the method, and the copy in TCRdb shows in-frame clones only, minus some. This sample yields roughly 97,000 clones, of which around 80% are seen a single time; over 4.5% belongs to the top ten. Specimen: PBMCs. Receptors originate from a woman aged 18-29 years in good health and CMV-seropositive.

The chain employs TRBV21-1 and TRBJ2-7; TRBD2 reflects the table's D call only, with no check against the DNA. TRBV21-1 is annotated as a pseudogene. This CDR3 is 15 amino acids long. CDR3 sequence reads: CASKERSGKKYEQYF. The CDR3, as DNA: TGTGCCAGCAAGGAGAGAAGCGGGAAGAAGTACGAGCAGTACTTC.

This chain joins TRBV11-2 and TRBJ2-5; TRBD1 might be the D (6 bases). Deletions cut 5 bases from V and 5 bases from J, with 18 bases between. Looked up from germline, CDR1 is SGHAT and CDR2 is FQNNGV. This CDR3 is 15 amino acids long. This CDR3 reads CASSDTGTTGETQYF. The CDR3 DNA reads TGTGCCAGCAGCGATACAGGGACGACCGGGGAGACCCAGTACTTC.

This clone was seen a single time. The V call is TRBV7-2, the J call TRBJ2-7; 13 bases agree with TRBD2. The junction had 6 bases not matched to a gene; V was cut back by 5 bases and J by 5 bases. There are 15 residues in the CDR3. CDR1 is SGHTA and CDR2 is FQGNSA in the germline V gene. CDR3 amino acids: CASSLRTSGRDEQYF. The CDR3 nucleotides read TGTGCCAGCAGCCTAAGGACTAGCGGGAGAGACGAGCAGTACTTC. The variable domain in full, completed from reference TRBV7-2 and TRBJ2-7, reads GAGVSQSPSNKVTEKGKDVELRCDPISGHTALYWYRQSLGQGLEFLIYFQGNSAPDKSGLPSDRFSAERTGGSVSTLTIQRTQQEDSAVYLCASSLRTSGRDEQYFGPGTRLTVT.

This rearrangement joins TRBV28 to TRBJ2-3; maybe TRBD2 (5 bases). Germline V gene data show CDR1 as MDHEN and CDR2 as SYDVKM. Trimming pared 3 bases from V and 3 bases from J, leaving 10 bases between. The CDR3 consists of 14 residues. CDR3 sequence: CASSFLRGTDTQYF. Written as DNA, the CDR3 is TGTGCCAGCAGTTTTCTTCGGGGTACAGATACGCAGTATTTT.

The chain uses TRBV7-2 and TRBJ1-2, with 7 bases fitting TRBD1. The germline V gene encodes CDR1 SGHTA and CDR2 FQGNSA. This CDR3 has 16 residues. Trimming cost V 2 bases and J 1 base; bases outside gene matches: 7. The CDR3 bases are TGTGCCAGCAGCTTACACGCCGGGACAGTTAACTATGGCTACACCTTC. It codes for CASSLHAGTVNYGYTF.

This clone was observed a single time. The chain employs TRBV19 and TRBJ2-7; a possible D gene is TRBD2 (6 bases). This CDR3 contains 15 residues. V lost 4 bases and J lost 2, with 15 bases in between. CDR1 and CDR2 (germline): LNHDA, SQIVND (reference sequence). The CDR3 DNA sequence: TGTGCCAGTAGTAGGGAAGGAGGGGAGACCTACGAGCAGTACTTC. Protein: CASSREGGETYEQYF. Based on the CDR3 plus reference TRBV19 and TRBJ2-7, the full variable domain is DGGITQSPKYLFRKEGQNVTLSCEQNLNHDAMYWYRQDPGQGLRLIYYSQIVNDFQKGDIAEGYSVSREKKESFPLTVTSAQKNPTAFYLCASSREGGETYEQYFGPGTRLTVT.

The gene calls are TRBV19 and TRBJ2-5; TRBD2 is a possible D gene (6 bases). The CDR3 consists of 15 residues. V lost 4 bases and J lost 5, with 17 bases in between. Per germline, CDR1 LNHDA and CDR2 SQIVND (reference sequence). CDR3 protein: CASSKGSGAGETQYF. The DNA of the CDR3 is TGTGCCAGTAGTAAAGGTAGCGGAGCTGGGGAGACCCAGTACTTC.

The rearrangement joins TRBV7-2 to TRBJ2-5; D is perhaps TRBD2 (5 bases). The germline V gene has CDR1 SGHTA and CDR2 FQGNSA. The CDR3 consists of 13 residues. Trimming stripped 1 base from V and 11 bases from J, with 14 bases between. The CDR3 protein is CASSLGFAGTQYF. CDR3 DNA: TGTGCCAGCAGCTTAGGGTTCGCGGGCACTCAGTACTTC.

The chain is built from TRBV7-2 and TRBJ2-7; 7 bases are shared with TRBD2. V lost 3 bases to trimming and J lost 0 bases; unmatched junction nucleotides: 5. The CDR3 loop spans 15 amino acids. Germline CDR1 reads SGHTA; CDR2 reads FQGNSA. CDR3: CASSFSGPSSYEQYF. CDR3 DNA: TGTGCCAGCAGCTTTAGCGGGCCTAGCTCCTACGAGCAGTACTTC.

This clone was detected only once. This chain uses TRBV4-1 with TRBJ1-1, with 7 bases fitting TRBD1. The CDR3 contains 15 residues. Trimming removed 4 bases from V and 5 bases from J; junction bases left unmatched: 10. CDR1 and CDR2 (germline): MGHRA, YSYEKL. The CDR3 is CASSPRQGLYTEAFF. CDR3 coding DNA: TGCGCCAGCAGCCCTCGACAGGGTTTGTATACTGAAGCTTTCTTT.

The V gene is TRBV29-1, the J gene TRBJ1-2; D gene unclear. V shed 5 bases and J shed 3 bases, with 16 bases lying between them. The CDR3 is 14 amino acids. Germline V gives CDR1 SQVTM, CDR2 ANQGSEA. CDR3 sequence (DNA): TGCAGCGTTTCGGAGGTGACCACGTACTATGGCTACACCTTC. Translating gives CSVSEVTTYYGYTF.

This clone has just one count. This rearrangement joins TRBV6-1 to TRBJ2-5; D may be TRBD1 (6 bases). The last part of the DNA fits TRBJ2-7 better; the J call may be wrong. The length of the CDR3 is 14 residues. Germline CDR1 and CDR2: MNHNS and SASEGT. The CDR3 DNA sequence: TGTGCCAGCAGTGACAGGGGACGACCCTACGAGCAGTACTTC. Protein: CASSDRGRPYEQYF.

J is TRBJ1-2 and V is TRBV6-6, with a possible D match to TRBD1 (6 bases). V shed 5 bases and J shed 8 bases, with 21 bases lying between them. This CDR3 spans 15 amino acids. The germline V gene encodes CDR1 MNHNY and CDR2 SVGAGI (reference sequence). The CDR3 sequence: CASSRVLTGQEGYTF. The CDR3 DNA follows: TGTGCCAGCAGTCGGGTGCTTACAGGGCAGGAAGGCTACACCTTC.

This chain links TRBV28 with TRBJ2-7; maybe TRBD1 (6 bases). Germline CDR1 is MDHEN and CDR2 is SYDVKM. CDR3 length equals 19 residues. The V and J ends lost 5 bases and 0 bases respectively, with 26 bases between them. The CDR3 spells CASSPTRDTLARGSYEQYF. In DNA, the CDR3 is TGTGCCAGCAGTCCCACCCGGGACACCCTAGCACGAGGCTCCTACGAGCAGTACTTC.

This chain connects TRBV9 to TRBJ2-7; 8 bases are shared with TRBD1. This CDR3 contains 14 residues. The J segment lost 5 bases and the V segment lost 4 bases, leaving 8 bases of the junction unmatched. Germline V gene lookup returns CDR1 SGDLS and CDR2 YYNGEE. CDR3 bases: TGTGCCAGCAGCCCACGGACAGGGAACCACGAGCAGTACTTC. It specifies CASSPRTGNHEQYF. The whole variable domain, remainder taken from reference TRBV9 and TRBJ2-7, is DSGVTQTPKHLITATGQRVTLRCSPRSGDLSVYWYQQSLDQGLQFLIQYYNGEERAKGNILERFSAQQFPDLHSELNLSSLELGDSALYFCASSPRTGNHEQYFGPGTRLTVT.

The J gene is TRBJ2-3, the V gene TRBV7-9, with D perhaps TRBD2 (5 bases). V gave up 5 bases and J gave up 6 bases, with 12 bases separating them. The CDR3 runs 13 residues. CDR1 SEHNR and CDR2 FQNEAQ come from the germline V gene (reference sequence). In DNA form, the CDR3 reads TGTGCCAGCAGCCCGGGGTACAAGGATACGCAGTATTTT. Protein product: CASSPGYKDTQYF.

This clone came up a few times. This chain uses TRBV10-3 with TRBJ1-1, with D possibly matching TRBD1 (6 bases). The CDR3 totals 12 residues. Between the trimmed V and J ends, which lost 6 bases and 7 bases, there was a span of 12 bases. Germline CDR1 and CDR2: ENHRY and SYGVKD. The CDR3 DNA reads TGTGCCATCAGCGAGGGACAAGTTGAAGCTTTCTTT. The encoded protein is CAISEGQVEAFF.

This rearrangement joins TRBV10-2 to TRBJ2-5; D possibly corresponds to TRBD1 (6 bases). Germline V CDR1 and CDR2: WSHSY, SAAADI. V lost 6 bases to trimming and J lost 8 bases, with 16 bases between them. CDR3 size: 13 residues. CDR3 loop: CASSRDTYYTQYF. The CDR3 DNA follows: TGCGCCAGCAGCCGGGACACCTACTACACCCAGTACTTC.

This chain connects TRBV28 to TRBJ1-1; 7 nucleotides match TRBD1. The ends lost 6 bases at V and 4 bases at J; junction bases unmatched: 11. This CDR3 has 15 amino acids. The germline gives CDR1 MDHEN, CDR2 SYDVKM. The DNA for the CDR3 is TGTGCCAGCAGCCGCAGGGGGGCGGAGAGCACTGAAGCTTTCTTT. This codes for CASSRRGAESTEAFF.

V and J are TRBV7-6 and TRBJ1-4; 7 bases are shared with TRBD1. The length of the CDR3 is 15 residues. V was pared by 5 bases and J by 5 bases, with 8 bases of the junction left unmatched. Per the germline V gene, CDR1 is SGHVS and CDR2 is FNYEAQ. In nucleotides, the CDR3 is TGTGCCAGCAGCACGTTGACAGGGCCAAATGAAAAACTGTTTTTT. Translation gives CASSTLTGPNEKLFF. Full variable domain (rest looked up from reference TRBV7-6 and TRBJ1-4): GAGVSQSPRYKVTKRGQDVALRCDPISGHVSLYWYRQALGQGPEFLTYFNYEAQQDKSGLPNDRFSAERPEGSISTLTIQRTEQRDSAMYRCASSTLTGPNEKLFFGSGTQLSVL.